This TCR beta chain came from a study of blood T cell repertoires in COVID-19. About the research overall: PBMCs, B-cell-depleted T cells, or T cells were the source of the cDNA or gDNA that made up the material.

The CDR3 sequence is 14 residues long. Germline CDR1 and CDR2: LNHDA and SQIVND (reference sequence). The V and J ends lost 6 bases and 6 bases respectively, with 15 bases between them. Assay used: immunoSEQ multiplex PCR; TCRdb lists only in-frame clones, some missing. The table shows around 160,000 clones, with approximately 85% occurring only once. A Seattle source enrolled patients during active infection and followed them longitudinally. The TCR was taken from a woman aged 60-75 years with COVID-19, enrolled during active disease. This sequence joins TRBV19 and TRBJ2-1, with D perhaps matching TRBD2 (5 bases). Sequencing was carried out using peripheral blood. The DNA of the CDR3 is TGTGCCAGTAGGGGGAGTCCACGGGGCAATGAGCAGTTCTTC. Translating it yields CASRGSPRGNEQFF.